These T cell receptor beta chains were read from a single sample in a study of blood T cell repertoires in COVID-19. Repertoires were generated with immunoSEQ multiplex PCR, while TCRdb's copy carries only in-frame clones and drops some. The sample holds some 240,000 clones, approximately 83% seen once. Sequencing was performed on PBMCs or T cells enriched from blood (not recorded which). These receptors came from a man aged 45-65 years who had recovered from COVID-19. Both conserved end residues are part of each CDR3. D genes are given only for firm matches. Size is omitted from some rows. Given values are once, few, many or a class for expanded clones.

TRBV6-5,TRBJ1-1,TRBD1,NA,TGTGCCAGCAGTTACAGGGGACAGGGGTTTGGGACTGAAGCTTTCTTT,CASSYRGQGFGTEAFF
TRBV9,TRBJ1-5,NA,few,TGTGCCAGCAGCCCGGAGGGACGGAGCAATCAGCCCCAGCATTTT,CASSPEGRSNQPQHF
TRBV15,TRBJ2-5,TRBD1,NA,TGTGCCACCCGGGGTTGGGACAGACAAGAGACCCAGTACTTC,CATRGWDRQETQYF
TRBV5-1,TRBJ1-2,TRBD1,NA,TGCGCCAGCAGCCCCCCGGGACAGGGTTTGCTCCCGGATGGCTACACCTTC,CASSPPGQGLLPDGYTF
TRBV5-4,TRBJ1-6,NA,NA,TGTGCCAGCAGCTTGGCTGTTAATTCACCCCTCCACTTT,CASSLAVNSPLHF
TRBV5-1,TRBJ1-4,TRBD1,NA,TGCGCCAGCAGCGATCCTCAGGGGGATGAAAAACTGTTTTTT,CASSDPQGDEKLFF
TRBV15,TRBJ1-5,NA,once,TGTGCCACCAGGGGAGGAGGGGATGGCAATCAGCCCCAGCATTTT,CATRGGGDGNQPQHF
TRBV5-6,TRBJ2-5,TRBD2,few,TGTGCCAGCAGCTTGTACCTAGCGGCTATCCAAGAGACCCAGTACTTC,CASSLYLAAIQETQYF
TRBV7-9,TRBJ2-7,NA,few,TGTGCCAGCAGCTTAGGGTCCAGCCCGGGGTTTCGATCGACGTACTTC,CASSLGSSPGFRSTYF
TRBV6-1,TRBJ1-5,TRBD1,NA,TGTGCCAGCAGTGAGGGGACAGGGGGCAATCAGCCCCAGCATTTT,CASSEGTGGNQPQHF
TRBV9,TRBJ1-1,NA,NA,TGTGCCACCCGAGTCCCCATGAACACTGAAGCTTTCTTT,CATRVPMNTEAFF
TRBV5-4,TRBJ2-3,TRBD2,once,TGTGCCAGCAGCGCCCTGAGCGGGAGAAGCACAGATACGCAGTATTTT,CASSALSGRSTDTQYF
TRBV5-8,TRBJ2-1,NA,NA,TGTGCCAGCAGCAAGGAGACCGGGACAAGAGGGTTCAATGAGCAGTTCTTC,CASSKETGTRGFNEQFF
TRBV12-5,TRBJ1-6,TRBD1,NA,TGTGCTAGTGGCCCCCGAAGACAGGGGTGGAGGGTGATTTCACCCCTCCACTTT,CASGPRRQGWRVISPLHF
TRBV28,TRBJ1-5,NA,NA,TGTGCCAGCAGTTCCGCTTTGGGGCTCAGCAATCAGCCCCAGCATTTT,CASSSALGLSNQPQHF
TRBV6-6,TRBJ2-5,NA,NA,TGTGCCAGCAGTTACCTAGAGGAGACCCAGTACTTC,CASSYLEETQYF
TRBV9,TRBJ2-5,NA,NA,TGTGCCAGCAGCTTCACCGACAGGTACCAAGAGACCCAGTACTTC,CASSFTDRYQETQYF
TRBV18,TRBJ2-7,TRBD1,NA,TGTGCCAGCTCACCTCCGGGACAGGGGGCCTACGAGCAGTACTTC,CASSPPGQGAYEQYF
TRBV5-1,TRBJ2-7,TRBD2,NA,TGCGCCAGCAGCTTCGGGGGGTTTTACGAGCAGTACTTC,CASSFGGFYEQYF
TRBV11-3,TRBJ2-1,TRBD1,NA,TGTGCCAGCAGCTTAGATTCGGCAGGGGGACCGTACAATGAGCAGTTCTTC,CASSLDSAGGPYNEQFF
TRBV24-1,TRBJ1-2,TRBD1,NA,TGTGCCACCAGTGATTGGGGACAGGGCAGGGATGGCTACACCTTC,CATSDWGQGRDGYTF
TRBV20-1,TRBJ2-7,NA,NA,TGCAGTGCTAGTAGGCACAGCTCCTACGAGCAGTACTTC,CSASRHSSYEQYF
TRBV7-9,TRBJ2-3,TRBD2,NA,TGTGCCAGCAGCTCAACCCGACTAGCGGAGACCGCTAGCACAGATACGCAGTATTTT,CASSSTRLAETASTDTQYF